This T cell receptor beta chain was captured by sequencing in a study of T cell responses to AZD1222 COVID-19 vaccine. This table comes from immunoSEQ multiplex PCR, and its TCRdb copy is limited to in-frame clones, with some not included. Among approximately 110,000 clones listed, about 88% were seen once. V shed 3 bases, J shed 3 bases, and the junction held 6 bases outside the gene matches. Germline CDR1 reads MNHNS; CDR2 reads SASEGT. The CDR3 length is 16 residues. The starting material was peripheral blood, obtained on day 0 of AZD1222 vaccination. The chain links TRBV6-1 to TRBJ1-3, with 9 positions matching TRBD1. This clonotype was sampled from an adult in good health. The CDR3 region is CASSEPDRGLGNTIYF. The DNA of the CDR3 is TGTGCCAGCAGTGAGCCGGACAGGGGCCTTGGAAACACCATATATTTT.